This T cell receptor beta chain emerged from a study of T cells expressing NK-cell markers. For the study at large: Each TCR beta repertoire originated in sorted T cells that were CD3+CD56+NKG2C+, CD3+CD56+NKG2C- or CD3+CD56-NKG2C+. Whole-study findings and limits: HCMV specificity of expanded NKG2C+ T cell clones remained unclear. Several donors had dominant NKG2C+ clonotypes that comprised about 1.0-7.0% of their CD8+ T cells.

TCR beta cDNA was generated via 5'RACE template switching incorporating UMIs. TCRdb reworked the 5' RACE reads into one entry per CDR3 protein, no DNA. In total, the table holds approximately 460,000 distinct CDR3 sequences. A remark on this clonotype: The target antigen is unknown.

The CDR3 covers 13 residues. Germline CDR1 reads LGHDT; CDR2 reads YNNKEL (reference sequence). V usage is TRBV3-1 and J usage is TRBJ2-7. Material: blood T cells: a sorted CD56 or NKG2C T cell subset, CD4+ or CD8+ T cells, or bulk PBMC T cells (not recorded which). This sequence originates from a woman between 18 and 70 years old in good health. This chain's CDR3 is CASSHLSSYEQYF.